These 32 T cell receptor beta chains share one sample of origin, sequenced in a study of human T cells and chemical hapten exposure. TCRdb itself ran the RACE reads through MiXCR, one entry per CDR3 protein. This sample yields around 35,000 distinct CDR3 sequences, of which less than 6% are seen a single time; 9.5% to 15% belongs to the top ten. Time point described: healthy volunteer bleed at 6 weeks. Extraction of total RNA was performed on unfractionated whole blood. The material sequenced was whole blood. Receptors were obtained from a human donor in good health. Some clones in this sample may be carry-over from other donors' samples.

This clonotype showed up many times. V and J are TRBV4-3 and TRBJ2-3; 15 bases align to TRBD2. Germline-derived CDR1 and CDR2 are LGHNA and YSLEER. The CDR3 contains 17 residues. J lost 4 bases, V lost 0 bases, and 2 bases had no gene match. The CDR3 DNA is TGCGCCAGCAGCCAAGATTGGACTAGCGGGGGGGCAGATACGCAGTATTTT. It yields the protein CASSQDWTSGGADTQYF.

This sequence joins TRBV12-3 or TRBV12-4 and TRBJ1-2, with D possibly TRBD1 on 5 matching bases. V was pared by 2 bases and J by 2 bases, with 12 bases between. The CDR3 is made up of 15 amino acids. The DNA of the CDR3 is TGTGCCAGCAGTTTAACCCCGACAGAGAACTATGGCTACACCTTC. This encodes CASSLTPTENYGYTF.

To note about this clonotype: Given a much more abundant clone one base away, this may be a read error. V gene TRBV7-8 combines with J gene TRBJ1-1, with D unclear. The CDR3 extends over 14 amino acids. Germline loops: CDR1 SGHVS, CDR2 FQNEAQ. Trimming removed 0 bases from V and 7 bases from J, with 12 bases in between. The CDR3 protein is CASSLASKNVEAFF. CDR3 DNA: TGTGCCAGCAGCTTAGCCTCTAAAAACGTTGAAGCTTTCTTT.

The rearrangement joins TRBV6-5 to TRBJ1-6, with 7 bases identical to TRBD1. The CDR3 covers 14 residues. J lost 7 bases, V lost 4 bases, and 4 bases had no gene match. CDR1 is MNHEY, CDR2 SVGAGI, per germline. The chain's CDR3 is CASSFLQGNSPLHF. The CDR3 DNA reads as TGTGCCAGCAGTTTTTTACAGGGGAATTCACCCCTCCACTTT.

This clonotype came up many times. This chain joins TRBV12-3 or TRBV12-4 and TRBJ2-7, with 8 bases fitting TRBD2. Trimming removed 7 bases from V and 2 bases from J; junction bases left unmatched: 10. This CDR3 has 15 residues. This CDR3 is CASTISGGPAYEQYF. CDR3 DNA sequence: TGTGCCAGCACCATAAGCGGGGGCCCTGCCTACGAGCAGTACTTC.

The chain carries TRBV5-1 and TRBJ2-3; 10 bases line up with TRBD2. J was trimmed by 4 bases and V by 4 bases; bases with no gene match: 9. The germline V gene encodes CDR1 SGHRS and CDR2 YFSETQ. This CDR3 spans 16 amino acids. In DNA form, the CDR3 reads TGCGCCAGCAGCGCGGCTAGCGGGGGTGGCGCAGATACGCAGTATTTT. This sequence encodes CASSAASGGGADTQYF.

This clonotype was seen many times. The chain combines TRBV2 with TRBJ1-1, with a tentative D call TRBD1 (6 bases). With 6 bases removed from V and 11 bases from J, the gap between germline ends came to 22 bases. This CDR3 comprises 14 residues. Germline V gene sequence: CDR1 SNHLY, CDR2 FYNNEI. The CDR3 region has the DNA TGTGCCAGCAGGCCGAGGGCAATTGGGGGCTCGGCTTTCTTT. This encodes CASRPRAIGGSAFF.

This clonotype was recorded at least ten times. This chain joins TRBV2 and TRBJ2-5; the D is unclear. The CDR3 loop spans 15 amino acids. V gave up 2 bases and J gave up 0 bases, with 10 bases separating them. The germline CDR1 and CDR2 sequences are SNHLY and FYNNEI. CDR3 residues: CASSEQVLYQETQYF. CDR3 nucleotide sequence: TGTGCCAGCAGTGAACAGGTTTTGTACCAAGAGACCCAGTACTTC.

In its sample, this clonotype was seen many times. This chain joins TRBV19 and TRBJ2-7; D is ambiguous. The V gene's germline CDR1 is LNHDA and CDR2 SQIVND (reference sequence). V was pared by 0 bases and J by 4 bases, with 7 bases between. The CDR3 length is 13 residues. CDR3 residues: CASSIDDEYEQYF. DNA of the CDR3: TGTGCCAGTAGTATAGATGACGAGTACGAGCAGTACTTC. The whole variable domain, remainder taken from reference TRBV19 and TRBJ2-7, is DGGITQSPKYLFRKEGQNVTLSCEQNLNHDAMYWYRQDPGQGLRLIYYSQIVNDFQKGDIAEGYSVSREKKESFPLTVTSAQKNPTAFYLCASSIDDEYEQYFGPGTRLTVT.

This clonotype was found many times. The rearrangement joins TRBV6-1 to TRBJ1-1; D is undetermined. Trimming took off 0 bases at V and 3 bases at J, with 5 bases between the two ends. The CDR3 runs 13 residues. Germline V CDR1 and CDR2: MNHNS, SASEGT. The CDR3 nucleotides are TGTGCCAGCAGTGAAGCGTGGGACACTGAAGCTTTCTTT. As protein: CASSEAWDTEAFF.

This chain joins TRBV20-1 and TRBJ2-3; D remains ambiguous. This CDR3 has 14 amino acids. Trimming removed 4 bases at V and 2 bases at J, with 13 bases between. The germline V gene has CDR1 DFQATT and CDR2 SNEGSKA (reference sequence). The CDR3: CSATDRRVTDTQYF. CDR3 sequence (DNA): TGCAGTGCTACGGACCGAAGGGTCACAGATACGCAGTATTTT.

This clonotype was counted at least ten times. The chain links TRBV2 to TRBJ2-1, with 14 positions matching TRBD2. This CDR3 comprises 15 residues. The germline V gene encodes CDR1 SNHLY and CDR2 FYNNEI. Germline trimming cut 6 bases from V and 15 bases from J; bases unmatched to any gene: 13. CDR3 in amino acids: CASRPGTSGGAPRFF. CDR3 bases: TGTGCCAGCAGGCCCGGGACTAGCGGGGGCGCCCCGAGGTTCTTC.

V gene TRBV29-1 combines with J gene TRBJ1-5; no reliable D call. V gave up 5 bases and J gave up 7 bases, with 15 bases separating them. The CDR3 has 13 amino acids. CDR1 is SQVTM and CDR2 is ANQGSEA in the germline V gene. The CDR3 is CSVRAPGGQPQHF. In nucleotides, the CDR3 is TGCAGCGTTCGAGCCCCGGGCGGGCAGCCCCAGCATTTT.

This clonotype was recorded many times. The V call is TRBV28, the J call TRBJ2-5; D possibly uses TRBD1 or TRBD2 (6 bases each). CDR1 and CDR2 from the germline V gene are MDHEN and SYDVKM. Trimming pared 3 bases from V and 3 bases from J, leaving 23 bases between. The CDR3 has 18 amino acids. CDR3 loop: CASSLGGWLRGLKETQYF. Here the CDR3 DNA reads TGTGCCAGCAGTTTGGGGGGCTGGTTACGGGGGCTTAAAGAGACCCAGTACTTC.

This clonotype was counted ten times or more. This sequence joins TRBV7-9 and TRBJ1-5; 7 positions agree with TRBD1. V shed 1 base, J shed 3 bases, and the junction held 9 bases outside the gene matches. CDR3 length equals 17 residues. In germline, CDR1 is SEHNR, CDR2 FQNEAQ (reference sequence). DNA of the CDR3: TGTGCCAGCAGCTTAGAGTACATGGGACAGACCAATCAGCCCCAGCATTTT. Encoded protein: CASSLEYMGQTNQPQHF. Full variable domain (rest looked up from reference TRBV7-9 and TRBJ1-5): DTGVSQNPRHKITKRGQNVTFRCDPISEHNRLYWYRQTLGQGPEFLTYFQNEAQLEKSRLLSDRFSAERPKGSFSTLEIQRTEQGDSAMYLCASSLEYMGQTNQPQHFGDGTRLSIL.

This clonotype showed up many times. The genes are TRBV12-3 or TRBV12-4 and TRBJ1-5; D possibly corresponds to TRBD1 (5 bases). V was trimmed by 6 bases and J by 5 bases, leaving 14 bases between them. The CDR3 consists of 14 residues. The CDR3: CASSHRDLHQPQHF. The CDR3 nucleotides read TGTGCCAGCAGCCACCGGGACCTACATCAGCCCCAGCATTTT.

This clonotype was detected many times. The V gene is TRBV5-1, the J gene TRBJ1-2; D might be TRBD1 (6 bases). Trimming took off 2 bases at V and 6 bases at J, with 20 bases between the two ends. Looked up from germline, CDR1 is SGHRS and CDR2 is YFSETQ. The CDR3 is made up of 16 amino acids. The CDR3 here is CASSLTLRGGPDGYTF. CDR3 bases: TGCGCCAGCAGCTTAACCCTCCGTGGGGGGCCGGATGGCTACACCTTC.

This clonotype was counted between two and nine times. The chain joins TRBV20-1 to TRBJ2-1; 7 bases align to TRBD2. This CDR3 region has 16 residues. V was clipped by 0 bases and J by 5 bases; unmatched bases: 10. Per germline, CDR1 DFQATT and CDR2 SNEGSKA (reference sequence). The CDR3 protein is CSARDAETSRNNEQFF. The CDR3 DNA reads as TGCAGTGCTAGAGATGCGGAGACTAGCCGTAACAATGAGCAGTTCTTC.

V and J are TRBV7-6 and TRBJ2-2; 9 bases agree with TRBD2. The CDR3 extends over 16 amino acids. Germline loops: CDR1 SGHVS, CDR2 FNYEAQ. Germline trimming cut 6 bases from V and 6 bases from J; bases unmatched to any gene: 11. The CDR3 nucleotides are TGTGCCAGCAGTATTTTAGCGGGAGAAGGGTCCGGGGAGCTGTTTTTT. The encoded protein is CASSILAGEGSGELFF. The complete variable domain, with remaining parts taken from reference TRBV7-6 and TRBJ2-2, reads GAGVSQSPRYKVTKRGQDVALRCDPISGHVSLYWYRQALGQGPEFLTYFNYEAQQDKSGLPNDRFSAERPEGSISTLTIQRTEQRDSAMYRCASSILAGEGSGELFFGEGSRLTVL.

This clonotype was found many times. The chain uses TRBV7-9 and TRBJ2-1; 7 bases match TRBD2. V was pared by 7 bases and J by 8 bases, with 20 bases of the junction left unmatched. This CDR3 has 17 residues. Germline values: CDR1 SEHNR, CDR2 FQNEAQ (reference sequence). The CDR3 loop is CASTPRGRGGPSDEQFF. The CDR3 nucleotides read TGTGCCAGCACACCCCGGGGGAGGGGAGGGCCCTCTGATGAGCAGTTCTTC.

Concerning this clonotype: An end of the junction does not agree with germline; a read error may underlie this. This rearrangement joins TRBV5-5 to TRBJ1-4, with 7 nucleotides matching TRBD1. Germline CDR1 reads SGHKS; CDR2 reads YYEKEE (reference sequence). The CDR3 has 14 residues. The CDR3 loop is CVSSTGTANEKLFF. The CDR3 nucleotides read TGTGTCAGCAGCACCGGGACAGCTAATGAAAAACTGTTTTTT. Supplemented by reference TRBV5-5 and TRBJ1-4, the full variable domain reads DAGVTQSPTHLIKTRGQQVTLRCSPISGHKSVSWYQQVLGQGPQFIFQYYEKEERGRGNFPDRFSARQFPNYSSELNVNALLLGDSALYLCVSSTGTANEKLFFGSGTQLSVL.

There are many counts of this clonotype. The rearrangement links TRBV5-1 to TRBJ1-1, with unresolved D. Germline V gives CDR1 SGHRS, CDR2 YFSETQ. The CDR3 consists of 13 residues. With 3 bases removed from V and 0 bases from J, the gap between germline ends came to 6 bases. The CDR3 loop reads CASSWAMNTEAFF. The CDR3 DNA is TGCGCCAGCAGCTGGGCAATGAACACTGAAGCTTTCTTT.

The rearrangement links TRBV5-6 to TRBJ2-7; 7 nucleotides align to TRBD2. The trim removed 4 bases at V and 3 bases at J, leaving 7 bases unmatched. The CDR3 is 14 residues long. CDR1 and CDR2 (germline): SGHDT, YYEEEE. CDR3 sequence reads: CASSPGRVDYEQYF. The CDR3 DNA sequence: TGTGCCAGCAGCCCGGGGAGGGTAGACTACGAGCAGTACTTC. Complete variable domain (other parts from reference TRBV5-6 and TRBJ2-7): DAGVTQSPTHLIKTRGQQVTLRCSPKSGHDTVSWYQQALGQGPQFIFQYYEEEERQRGNFPDRFSGHQFPNYSSELNVNALLLGDSALYLCASSPGRVDYEQYFGPGTRLTVT.

This clonotype showed up many times. This chain connects TRBV20-1 to TRBJ2-7; no firm D call. Trimming cost V 1 base and J 2 bases, with 9 bases left between them. Germline V gene lookup returns CDR1 DFQATT and CDR2 SNEGSKA (reference sequence). CDR3 length equals 13 residues. Written as DNA, the CDR3 is TGCAGTGCTAGAGGGACGGCAACCTACGAGCAGTACTTC. Its translation: CSARGTATYEQYF.

This chain joins TRBV2 and TRBJ1-4; 7 bases match TRBD1. This CDR3 comprises 13 residues. Germline assignment: CDR1 SNHLY and CDR2 FYNNEI. V lost 11 bases to trimming and J lost 3 bases; unmatched junction nucleotides: 6. The CDR3 DNA reads as TGTGCCTCCCAGGGACAGTCTAATGAAAAACTGTTTTTT. Amino acid sequence: CASQGQSNEKLFF.

This rearrangement joins TRBV29-1 to TRBJ1-4; no definite D call. The CDR3 has 13 amino acids. Germline V gene sequence: CDR1 SQVTM, CDR2 ANQGSEA. Trimming removed 6 bases from V and 4 bases from J, with 12 bases in between. CDR3 DNA sequence: TGCAGCGTAAAGGACCCGATTAATGAAAAACTGTTTTTT. It yields the protein CSVKDPINEKLFF.

This clonotype was counted at least ten times. The CDR3 bases are TGTGCCAGCAGCGCTCCCGGACAGGGGGCCGACTACTCCTACGAGCAGTACTTC. This codes for CASSAPGQGADYSYEQYF. This chain links TRBV7-8 with TRBJ2-7; TRBD1 agrees at 11 bases. The V and J ends lost 5 bases and 0 bases, in that order; junction bases with no gene match: 12. CDR3 length equals 18 residues. CDR1 SGHVS and CDR2 FQNEAQ come from the germline V gene. Drawing the rest from reference TRBV7-8 and TRBJ2-7, the complete variable domain is GAGVSQSPRYKVAKRGQDVALRCDPISGHVSLFWYQQALGQGPEFLTYFQNEAQLDKSGLPSDRFFAERPEGSVSTLKIQRTQQEDSAVYLCASSAPGQGADYSYEQYFGPGTRLTVT.

This clonotype appeared many times. The chain has TRBV18 and TRBJ1-1, with no clear D. Germline CDR1 is KGHSH and CDR2 is LQKENI. The length of the CDR3 is 14 residues. V lost 6 bases and J 2 bases, leaving 13 bases between the germline ends. The CDR3 DNA reads as TGTGCCAGCTCTAAGCCCAGCTTTAACACTGAAGCTTTCTTT. Translation: CASSKPSFNTEAFF.

This clonotype was recorded many times. The chain uses TRBV6-1 and TRBJ1-5; possible D gene TRBD1, 6 bases. There are 17 residues in the CDR3. Trimming stripped 3 bases from V and 2 bases from J, with 17 bases between. Germline CDR1 is MNHNS and CDR2 is SASEGT. CDR3 protein: CASSEGAQGVGNQPQHF. As DNA, the CDR3 is TGTGCCAGCAGTGAGGGGGCACAAGGGGTAGGCAATCAGCCCCAGCATTTT.

This clonotype came up many times. The chain combines TRBV6-1 with TRBJ2-7, with D possibly being TRBD1 (7 bases). Germline lookup yields CDR1 MNHNS and CDR2 SASEGT. The V and J ends lost 1 base and 9 bases respectively, with 16 bases between them. This CDR3 is built from 14 residues. DNA for the CDR3: TGTGCCAGCAGTGAAGATCGACAGGGAGGAGGGCAGTACTTC. Amino acid sequence: CASSEDRQGGGQYF.

This clonotype showed up just a few times. This chain uses TRBV28 with TRBJ1-2; D is possibly TRBD1 (5 bases). V was cut by 8 bases and J by 0 bases, with 10 bases left in between. This CDR3 comprises 13 residues. The germline V gene has CDR1 MDHEN and CDR2 SYDVKM. Here the CDR3 DNA reads TGTGCCAGCTCAGGGTTGACTAACTATGGCTACACCTTC. Translation gives CASSGLTNYGYTF.

This clonotype has at least ten counts. V gene TRBV7-9 combines with J gene TRBJ1-2; 10 bases align to TRBD1. The ends lost 3 bases at V and 3 bases at J; junction bases unmatched: 7. The CDR3 is 16 amino acids. Per the germline V gene, CDR1 is SEHNR and CDR2 is FQNEAQ (reference sequence). This CDR3 reads CASSLVPGTGDYGYTF. As DNA, the CDR3 is TGTGCCAGCAGCTTGGTTCCCGGGACAGGGGACTATGGCTACACCTTC.